The clone carrying this TCR beta chain was found many times. Its target is unknown. Samples came from axillary lymph nodes draining the breast cancer. This sample is drawn from a study of breast tumors, draining lymph nodes, adjacent tissues. Study conclusions and caveats: That most tumor T cells come from lymph nodes remained unproven. Tumor TCR diversity was below lymph nodes but above nontumor tissue. Data fit most tumor T cells coming from lymph node, expanding in tumor.

One entry per CDR3 protein results from TCRdb running MiXCR on the multiplex PCR reads. The repertoire has around 120,000 distinct CDR3 sequences, roughly 21% of them found once; the top ten carry roughly 3.5%. The CDR3 consists of 14 residues. Germline V gene data show CDR1 as SNHLY and CDR2 as FYNNEI. Trimming removed 5 bases from V and 6 bases from J; junction bases left unmatched: 4. The specimen was axillary lymph node tissue. The clonotype was recovered from a female donor with breast cancer. Some clones in this sample may be carry-over from other donors' samples. J is TRBJ2-1 and V is TRBV2; 10 nucleotides agree with TRBD1. The CDR3 is CASSSGQGPNEQFF. As DNA, the CDR3 is TGTGCCAGCAGTTCGGGACAGGGGCCCAATGAGCAGTTCTTC.